What follows describes a single T cell receptor beta chain. The antigen is not known. The data are from a study of cytomegalovirus exposure and HLA in healthy donors. Study-wide results and caveats: CMV antigen specificity of three CMV-associated chains was confirmed in vitro. Reports state that TCR beta sequences accurately predicted most subjects' HLA-A and HLA-B alleles. V- and J-gene trimming of TCR beta was linked (in a later analysis) to a missense DCLRE1C variant.

Germline V lookup: CDR1 SGHDN, CDR2 FVKESK. The V gene end was trimmed by 0 bases and the J gene end by 0 bases; junction bases not matched to a gene: 5. This CDR3 region has 16 residues. The PCR made use of 60 Vbeta and 13 Jbeta primers. Here immunoSEQ multiplex PCR was the method, and the copy in TCRdb shows in-frame clones only, minus some. The sample holds over 150,000 clones, approximately 80% seen once. The J gene is TRBJ2-7, the V gene TRBV14; 7 positions agree with TRBD2. The sample taken for sequencing was PBMCs. The TCR originated in a man aged 25-40 years in good health and CMV-seropositive. The CDR3 loop reads CASSQEEAGTSYEQYF. CDR3 nucleotides: TGTGCCAGCAGCCAAGAAGAAGCGGGAACCTCCTACGAGCAGTACTTC.